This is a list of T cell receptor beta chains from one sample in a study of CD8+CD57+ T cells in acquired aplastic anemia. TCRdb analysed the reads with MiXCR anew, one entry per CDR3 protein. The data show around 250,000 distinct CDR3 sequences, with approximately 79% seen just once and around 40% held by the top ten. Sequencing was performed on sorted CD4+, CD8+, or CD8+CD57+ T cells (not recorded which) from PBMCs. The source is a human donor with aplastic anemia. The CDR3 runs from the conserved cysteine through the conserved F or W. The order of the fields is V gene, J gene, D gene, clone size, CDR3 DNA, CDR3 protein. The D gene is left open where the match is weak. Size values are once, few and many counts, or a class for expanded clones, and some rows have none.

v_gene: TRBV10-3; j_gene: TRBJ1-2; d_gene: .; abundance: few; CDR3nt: TGTGCCATCAGTGAGTCGGCTAACTATGGCTACACCTTC; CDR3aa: CAISESANYGYTF
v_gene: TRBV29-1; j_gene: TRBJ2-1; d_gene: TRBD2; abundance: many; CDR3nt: TGCAGCGTTGCCTTCAGACTAGCGGGGGGGAATGAGCAGTTCTTC; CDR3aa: CSVAFRLAGGNEQFF
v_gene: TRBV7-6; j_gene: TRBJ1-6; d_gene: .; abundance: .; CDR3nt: TGTGCCAGCAGCTTGGGGGACTGTAGCTATCCCCTCCACCTCCACTTT; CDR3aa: CASSLGDCSYPLHLHF
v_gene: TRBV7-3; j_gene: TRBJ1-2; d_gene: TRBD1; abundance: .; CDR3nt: TGTGCCAGCAGCCCCCCAGGGGGCTCTGGCTACACCTTC; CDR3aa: CASSPPGGSGYTF
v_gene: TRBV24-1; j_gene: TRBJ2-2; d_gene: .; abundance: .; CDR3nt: TGTGCCACCTTGGCAGGGGACACCGGGGGGCTGTCCTTT; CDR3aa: CATLAGDTGGLSF
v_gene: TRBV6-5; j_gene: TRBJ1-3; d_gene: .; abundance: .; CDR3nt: TGTGCCAGCAGCCTTATGTGGGACCCTGGAAACACCATATATTTT; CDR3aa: CASSLMWDPGNTIYF
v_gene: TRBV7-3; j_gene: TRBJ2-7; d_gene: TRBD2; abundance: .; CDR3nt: TGTGCCAGCAGCCTAACGAAGCGGGGGTACTTC; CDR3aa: CASSLTKRGYF
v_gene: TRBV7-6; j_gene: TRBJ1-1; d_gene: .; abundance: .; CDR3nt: TGTGCCAGCAGCTTGGGTTACTATAATTCACCCCTCGACTTCTTT; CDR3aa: CASSLGYYNSPLDFF
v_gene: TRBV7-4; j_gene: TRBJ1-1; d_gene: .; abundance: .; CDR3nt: TGTGCCAGCAGCGTCGTCGAGGGTTTCAGCCAGGCACCCTTT; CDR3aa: CASSVVEGFSQAPF
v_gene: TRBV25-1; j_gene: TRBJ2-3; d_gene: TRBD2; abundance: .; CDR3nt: TGTGCCAGCAGTTTCTCTATCCGGGGAGGGGTCCCTGTGGAGCAGTATTTT; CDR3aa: CASSFSIRGGVPVEQYF
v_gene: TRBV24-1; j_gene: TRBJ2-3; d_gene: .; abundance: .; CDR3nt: TGTGCCACCGGGGCGGACGGGGGCACGGATAAGCAGTATTTT; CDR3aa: CATGADGGTDKQYF
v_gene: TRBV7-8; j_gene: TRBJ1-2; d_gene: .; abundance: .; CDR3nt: TGTGCCAGCAGCTTACGGGGCAGGGGCGTGGACTATGGCTACACCTTC; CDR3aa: CASSLRGRGVDYGYTF
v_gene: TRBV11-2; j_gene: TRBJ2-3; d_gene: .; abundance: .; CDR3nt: TGTGCCAGCAGCGTAGGGACCGCACATACGCAGTATTTT; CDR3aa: CASSVGTAHTQYF
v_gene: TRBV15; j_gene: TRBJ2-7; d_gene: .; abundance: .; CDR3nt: TGTGCCACCAGCAGAGGGGAATCAGGTCGGTACGAGCAGTACTTC; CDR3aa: CATSRGESGRYEQYF
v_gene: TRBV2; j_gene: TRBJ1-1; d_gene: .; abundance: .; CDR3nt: TGTGCCAGCAGCTTAAGCGGAAACGCTGCAGCTTTCTTT; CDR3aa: CASSLSGNAAAFF
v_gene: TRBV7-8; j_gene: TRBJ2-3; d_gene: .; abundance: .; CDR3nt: TGTGCCAGCAGCTACGCGGGAACAGACGCGCAGCAGTTT; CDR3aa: CASSYAGTDAQQF
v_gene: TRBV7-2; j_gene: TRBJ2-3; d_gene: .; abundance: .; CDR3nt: TGTGCCAGCAGCGCAGGGTCTGGTCCACCCCCGCACTATTTT; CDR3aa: CASSAGSGPPPHYF
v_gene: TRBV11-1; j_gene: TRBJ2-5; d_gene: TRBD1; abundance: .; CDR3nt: TGTGCCACCAGCGAGGGACAGCCAGAAGAGACCCAGTACTTC; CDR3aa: CATSEGQPEETQYF
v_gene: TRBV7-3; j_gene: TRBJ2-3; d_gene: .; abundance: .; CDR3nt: TGTGCCAGCAGCTTAGATGGAGGTGCCGATACGGAGGATTTT; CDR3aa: CASSLDGGADTEDF
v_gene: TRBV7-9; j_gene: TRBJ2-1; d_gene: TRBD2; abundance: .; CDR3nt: TGTGCCAGCAGCTTACTACGCGGGGGGGGGAGCGTTGGGCAGTTCTTC; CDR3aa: CASSLLRGGGSVGQFF
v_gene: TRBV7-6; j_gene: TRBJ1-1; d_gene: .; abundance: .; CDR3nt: TGTGCCAGCACCCCCGGTGTAAAAACCGGGGAGCTGGCTTTCTTT; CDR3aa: CASTPGVKTGELAFF
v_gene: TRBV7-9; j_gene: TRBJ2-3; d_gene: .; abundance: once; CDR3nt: TGTGCCAGCAGCTCTAGTGTGGGGAGCCAGCCCCAGCATACGCAGTATTTT; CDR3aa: CASSSSVGSQPQHTQYF
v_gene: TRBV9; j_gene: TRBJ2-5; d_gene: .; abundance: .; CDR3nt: TGTGCCAGCAGCGTCGACAGCGCCTCCTATGATTCACAGTACTTC; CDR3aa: CASSVDSASYDSQYF
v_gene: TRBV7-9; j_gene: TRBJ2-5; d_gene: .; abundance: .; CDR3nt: TGTGCCACCAGCTTGGGCTCAAGCCGAGGGACCGAGTACTTC; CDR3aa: CATSLGSSRGTEYF
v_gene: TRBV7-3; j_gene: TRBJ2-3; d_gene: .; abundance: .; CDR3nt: TGTGCCAGCAGCTTAGCAGGCGGAGGGCAAGATGAAGCTACGCAGTATTTT; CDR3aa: CASSLAGGGQDEATQYF
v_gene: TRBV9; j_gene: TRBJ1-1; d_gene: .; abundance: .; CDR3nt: TGTGCCAGCAGCGTAGGTCCAGATACGCACTATTTTGCTTTCTTT; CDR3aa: CASSVGPDTHYFAFF
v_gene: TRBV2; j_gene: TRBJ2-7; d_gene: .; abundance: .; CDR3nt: TGTGCCAGCGGTGGAGGGGGCACCGATGCGCAGTACTTC; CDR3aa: CASGGGGTDAQYF
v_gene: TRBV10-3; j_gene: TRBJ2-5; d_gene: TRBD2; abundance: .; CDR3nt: TGTGCCATCAGGACTAGCGGGGGTAACGGGGAGACCCAGTACTTC; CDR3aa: CAIRTSGGNGETQYF
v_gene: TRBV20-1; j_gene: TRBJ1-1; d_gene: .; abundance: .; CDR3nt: TGCAGTGCTAGAGTATCGGGGGACACTGAAGCTTTCTTT; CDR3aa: CSARVSGDTEAFF
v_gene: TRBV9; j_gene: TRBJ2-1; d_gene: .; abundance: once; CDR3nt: TGTGCCAGCAGCGTGGGGGCTAGAGGCAAAGATGAGCAGTTCTTC; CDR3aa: CASSVGARGKDEQFF